The sequence of this T cell receptor beta chain was determined in a study of blood T cell repertoires in COVID-19. Turning to the study itself: Sites in the United States, Italy and Spain provided acute and convalescent COVID-19 samples. T cells, B-cell-depleted T cells, or PBMCs provided the cDNA or gDNA that served as material.

Looked up from germline, CDR1 is SGHNT and CDR2 is YYREEE (reference sequence). This CDR3 is 16 amino acids long. V lost 0 bases to trimming and J lost 2 bases; unmatched junction nucleotides: 5. Original processing notes: Amplification of reference gene primers provided the estimated nucleated cell counts. Produced via immunoSEQ multiplex PCR; TCRdb's table is partial and in-frame only. That table supplies the V and J calls and clone size; D and trimming were determined from the DNA. This table has approximately 50,000 clones, about 76% appearing once. The sequence was collected from a man between 65 and 85 years old with active or convalescent COVID-19. Sequences were obtained from peripheral blood. This rearrangement joins TRBV5-4 to TRBJ1-2; 9 bases match TRBD1. CDR3 loop: CASSLAGTGMNYGYTF. In DNA form, the CDR3 reads TGTGCCAGCAGCTTGGCCGGGACAGGGATGAACTATGGCTACACCTTC.